This entry is about one TCR beta chain. This sample was taken from a study of control samples from healthy donors and cancer patients. Assay: immunoSEQ multiplex PCR; the TCRdb copy retains only in-frame clones and omits some. The sample carries over 150,000 clones, roughly 95% recorded once. V was trimmed by 2 bases and J by 3 bases, leaving 9 bases between them. The CDR3 has 14 residues. CDR1 is SGHKS, CDR2 YYEKEE, per germline (reference sequence). Source material: blood. The source of this sequence is a woman aged 25 to 45 in good health. V is TRBV5-5 and J is TRBJ1-5; tentative D call: TRBD1 (5 bases). The CDR3 coding sequence is TGTGCCAGCAGCTTCAGGGTAGTCAATCAGCCCCAGCATTTT. Its translation is CASSFRVVNQPQHF.